This T cell receptor beta chain derives from a study of CD8 T cells in Susac syndrome. Background on the study: Sequenced Susac syndrome patients included over 5 with clinically active disease and eight in remission. Study-wide results and caveats: The CD4+ T cell repertoires, which came from Susac syndrome patients, showed no sign of clonal expansion.

Reverse transcription used about 0.45 to 1 ug RNA and random hexamers. Amplification of the TCR beta CDR3 was carried out by immunoSEQ multiplex PCR, which spanned a total of 54 Vbeta and 13 Jbeta segments. One entry per CDR3 protein, called by TCRdb with MiXCR from the immunoSEQ multiplex PCR reads. This table has roughly 250,000 distinct CDR3 sequences, roughly 95% appearing once. On this clonotype itself: Its antigen is unknown.

TCR beta from blood CD8+ and CD4+ T cells was sequenced. Sequenced input: CD4+ T cells from PBMCs. The TCR sequence derives from a human donor with Susac syndrome.

In nucleotides, the CDR3 is TGTGCCAGCAGCCGTCGGCCGAACACCGGGGAGCTGTTTTTT. Protein: CASSRRPNTGELFF. The J gene is TRBJ2-2, the V gene TRBV2; D unclear. The V end was cut by 6 bases, the J end by 0 bases, with 8 bases between. This CDR3 has 14 residues. Germline V gene sequence: CDR1 SNHLY, CDR2 FYNNEI. Complete variable domain (other parts from reference TRBV2 and TRBJ2-2): EPEVTQTPSHQVTQMGQEVILRCVPISNHLYFYWYRQILGQKVEFLVSFYNNEISEKSEIFDDQFSVERPDGSNFTLKIRSTKLEDSAMYFCASSRRPNTGELFFGEGSRLTVL.